This TCR beta chain was documented in a study of regulatory and conventional T cells in RAG deficiency. Regulatory T cells were sorted from blood as CD4+ CD25-high CD127-low cells. The assay was immunoSEQ multiplex PCR, and TCRdb's table has in-frame clones only and misses some. The sample shows 12,000 or so clones, around 94% of them seen only once. The data were also submitted as part of a second study, on regulatory T cells. That work states: The PCR used 52 TRBV and 13 TRBJ primers.

The sample consisted of CD127- CD25+ CD4+ Tregs sorted from blood. The sequence was obtained from a human donor in good health.

The CDR3 DNA sequence: TGTGCCAGTAGTATATTGGACAGCAGAAGAAACTATGGCTACACCTTC. Translated: CASSILDSRRNYGYTF. The genes are TRBV19 and TRBJ1-2; TRBD1 might be the D (6 bases). Germline V lookup: CDR1 LNHDA, CDR2 SQIVND (reference sequence). The germline V and J ends were trimmed by 2 bases and 2 bases, with 15 bases remaining between them. CDR3 size: 16 residues.